This entry lists 9 T cell receptor beta chains sequenced from one sample in a study of breast tumors, draining lymph nodes, adjacent tissues. MiXCR was run by TCRdb on the multiplex PCR reads, yielding one entry per CDR3 protein. The profile shows approximately 40,000 distinct CDR3 sequences, about 36% of them singletons. What was sequenced was breast tumor tissue. All receptors derive from a female donor with breast cancer. Some clones in this sample may be carry-over from other donors' samples.

V and J are TRBV27 and TRBJ2-5; D possibly corresponds to TRBD1 (6 bases). With 8 bases removed from V and 4 bases from J, the gap between germline ends came to 11 bases. The CDR3 runs 12 residues. CDR1 MNHEY and CDR2 SMNVEV come from the germline V gene (reference sequence). The chain's CDR3 is CASGPGAETQYF. Here the CDR3 DNA reads TGTGCCAGCGGGCCAGGGGCAGAGACCCAGTACTTC.

This clonotype was observed many times. The chain couples TRBV29-1 to TRBJ2-1, with 11 bases lining up with TRBD1. The trim removed 5 bases at V and 2 bases at J, leaving 2 bases unmatched. The germline V gene has CDR1 SQVTM and CDR2 ANQGSEA. This CDR3 contains 14 residues. The CDR3 here is CSVLGQGAYNEQFF. The CDR3 DNA follows: TGCAGCGTTTTGGGACAGGGGGCCTACAATGAGCAGTTCTTC.

This clonotype was counted at least ten times. CDR3 nucleotide sequence: TGTGCCAGCAGTCAGACAGGGACTCAGTACTTC. Translating gives CASSQTGTQYF. The J gene is TRBJ2-5, the V gene TRBV6-1, with TRBD1 as a possible D gene (7 bases). The V gene lost 5 bases and the J gene lost 11 bases, with 12 bases spanning the gap. The CDR3 is made up of 11 amino acids. Germline CDR1 is MNHNS and CDR2 is SASEGT.

There are many counts of this clonotype. The genes are TRBV5-1 and TRBJ1-2, with 9 positions matching TRBD1. CDR1 is SGHRS and CDR2 is YFSETQ in the germline V gene. V dropped 1 base and J dropped 4; count of bases not matched to a gene: 5. This CDR3 comprises 15 residues. CDR3: CASSLTGGAVYGYTF. The CDR3 DNA sequence: TGCGCCAGCAGCTTGACAGGGGGCGCGGTCTATGGCTACACCTTC.

This clonotype was recorded at least ten times. The J gene is TRBJ2-2, the V gene TRBV10-3; a weak D match, TRBD1 (6 bases). CDR3 length equals 15 residues. Germline CDR1 and CDR2: ENHRY and SYGVKD. Trimming pared 6 bases from V and 1 base from J, leaving 12 bases between. The CDR3: CAIREQGQNTGELFF. The CDR3 DNA follows: TGTGCCATCAGAGAACAGGGACAGAACACCGGGGAGCTGTTTTTT.

In this sample, this clonotype turned up a few times. This chain connects TRBV28 to TRBJ2-7; 7 bases line up with TRBD1. The germline V gene encodes CDR1 MDHEN and CDR2 SYDVKM. Losses at the gene ends were 7 bases for V and 2 bases for J; bases not matched to a gene: 11. The CDR3 contains 15 residues. In DNA form, the CDR3 reads TGTGCCAGCACCTCCGGGACAGATGAGGCCTACGAGCAGTACTTC. Translation gives CASTSGTDEAYEQYF.

The chain's CDR3 is CASSLVRSVNEQFF. As DNA, the CDR3 is TGTGCCAGCAGCTTAGTGCGCTCGGTCAATGAGCAGTTCTTC. V and J are TRBV11-2 and TRBJ2-1; no clear D gene. The V gene's germline CDR1 is SGHAT and CDR2 FQNNGV. The V end was cut by 1 base, the J end by 6 bases, with 10 bases between. The CDR3 sequence is 14 residues long.

This clonotype is termed medium-sized. The genes are TRBV2 and TRBJ2-1, with TRBD2 matching 10 bases. J gave up 2 bases and V 6 bases, and 7 bases lay outside the gene matches. The germline CDR1 and CDR2 sequences are SNHLY and FYNNEI. CDR3 length: 16 residues. The CDR3 nucleotides are TGTGCCAGCAGGGCCCCGACTAGCGGGCCCTACAATGAGCAGTTCTTC. The encoded protein is CASRAPTSGPYNEQFF.

This clonotype has a count of ten or more. The chain joins TRBV7-2 to TRBJ2-3; TRBD2 aligns across 10 bases. Trimming took 5 bases from V and 2 from J; bases not matched to a gene: 4. CDR1 and CDR2 (germline): SGHTA, FQGNSA. CDR3 length: 15 residues. CDR3 in amino acids: CASSLSGRYTDTQYF. CDR3 DNA sequence: TGTGCCAGCAGCCTTAGCGGGAGGTACACAGATACGCAGTATTTT.